These 10 T cell receptor beta chains came from one sample sequenced in a study of T cells expressing NK-cell markers. One entry per CDR3 protein, without DNA, is what TCRdb gives after re-calling the 5' RACE reads. Found here are about 460,000 distinct CDR3 sequences; the top ten clones hold around 1.4%. The sample consisted of blood T cells: a sorted CD56 or NKG2C T cell subset, CD4+ or CD8+ T cells, or bulk PBMC T cells (not recorded which). All receptors come from a woman aged 50 to 65 in good health.

This chain joins TRBV20-1 and TRBJ2-1. The CDR3 has 14 amino acids. Germline CDR1 and CDR2: DFQATT and SNEGSKA (reference sequence). The CDR3 sequence: CSARLAGVFNEQFF.

The chain is built from TRBV12-3 or TRBV12-4 and TRBJ2-3; the D call of TRBD1 rests on TCRdb alone, since no DNA is present to check it. CDR3 length: 11 residues. The CDR3 region is CASRNGNTQYF.

This chain uses TRBV2 with TRBJ2-1; checking the TCRdb D call of TRBD2 is not possible without DNA. The CDR3 is 15 residues long. In germline, CDR1 is SNHLY, CDR2 FYNNEI. The CDR3 is CASHLAGPSYNEQFF.

This chain links TRBV12-3 or TRBV12-4 with TRBJ2-3; TCRdb's D call, TRBD2, is unchecked because there is no DNA. This CDR3 region has 15 residues. Here the CDR3 reads CASSPGLAFTDTQYF.

V gene TRBV5-1 combines with J gene TRBJ1-5. The V gene's germline CDR1 is SGHRS and CDR2 YFSETQ. This CDR3 has 13 amino acids. The CDR3: CASSTEGEQPQHF.

The CDR3 here is CASSKRDSTDTQYF. The rearrangement joins TRBV7-9 to TRBJ2-3; no DNA is available, so the TRBD1 call from TCRdb remains unchecked. The CDR3 is 14 amino acids. In germline, CDR1 is SEHNR, CDR2 FQNEAQ (reference sequence).

This chain uses TRBV24-1 with TRBJ2-1; TCRdb names TRBD1, which stays unverified in the absence of DNA. The germline V gene has CDR1 KGHDR and CDR2 SFDVKD. The CDR3 sequence is 12 residues long. The CDR3: CATQYRNNEQFF.

The chain is built from TRBV12-3 or TRBV12-4 and TRBJ2-3; as DNA is missing, the TRBD2 call by TCRdb cannot be tested. The CDR3 consists of 15 residues. The CDR3 sequence is CASSLPSGAVDTQYF.

The V and J genes are TRBV6-6 and TRBJ2-2; TCRdb gives TRBD2 as the D gene, but with no DNA this cannot be confirmed. This CDR3 region has 16 residues. CDR1 is MNHNY, CDR2 SVGAGI, per germline (reference sequence). CDR3 region: CASSYPGLAGAGELFF.

The chain joins TRBV5-1 to TRBJ1-5; lacking DNA, the TRBD1 call made by TCRdb goes unchecked. The CDR3 loop spans 17 amino acids. From germline, CDR1 is SGHRS and CDR2 YFSETQ. The CDR3 reads CASSLVPGTASNQPQHF.